The TCR beta chain under discussion was sequenced for a study of T cell clones after liver transplantation. Across the whole study: Without induction therapy, subjects received standard immunosuppression until 12-24 months post-transplant. Timepoints were pre-transplant, pre-withdrawal, and after withdrawal was completed or failed.

Sequenced by immunoSEQ multiplex PCR; TCRdb stores in-frame clones only, minus some. The sample consists of approximately 11,000 clones, around 70% of them appearing once. This CDR3 is 14 amino acids long. With 5 bases removed from V and 2 bases from J, the gap between germline ends came to 10 bases. CDR1 is LNHDA, CDR2 SQIVND, per germline (reference sequence). This sample comprised CD4+ T cells from blood, obtained approximately 30 months after liver transplant. The gene calls are TRBV19 and TRBJ2-1, with D possibly TRBD2 on 6 matching bases. The receptor comes from a human patient who received a liver transplant. Some of these T cells may belong to the graft donor. The CDR3, as DNA: TGTGCCAGTAGTTGGAGGGGCGCCTACAATGAGCAGTTCTTC. Translation gives CASSWRGAYNEQFF.